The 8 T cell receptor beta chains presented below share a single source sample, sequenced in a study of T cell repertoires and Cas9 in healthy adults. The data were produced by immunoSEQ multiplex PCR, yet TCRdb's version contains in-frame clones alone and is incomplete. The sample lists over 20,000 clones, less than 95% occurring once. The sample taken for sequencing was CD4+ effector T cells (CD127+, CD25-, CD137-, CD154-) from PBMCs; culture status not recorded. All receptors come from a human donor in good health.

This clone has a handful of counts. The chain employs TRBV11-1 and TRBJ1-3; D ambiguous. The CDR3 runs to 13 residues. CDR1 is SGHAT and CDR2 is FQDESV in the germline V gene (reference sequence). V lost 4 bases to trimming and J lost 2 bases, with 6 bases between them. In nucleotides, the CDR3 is TGTGCCAGCAGCTCTCCCACTGGAAACACCATATATTTT. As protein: CASSSPTGNTIYF.

CDR3: CASSKNGRGAYNEQFF. CDR3 DNA sequence: TGTGCCAGCAGTAAAAATGGCCGGGGGGCCTACAATGAGCAGTTCTTC. The chain couples TRBV2 to TRBJ2-1; 7 bases line up with TRBD2. CDR1 and CDR2 from the germline V gene are SNHLY and FYNNEI. The CDR3 consists of 16 residues. J lost 2 bases, V lost 5 bases, and 9 bases had no gene match.

CDR3 bases: TGCGCCAGCAGCCAGAGCGGGGGCTCAAAGGTTGGATCACCCCTCCACTTT. Amino acids: CASSQSGGSKVGSPLHF. The V gene is TRBV4-1, the J gene TRBJ1-6; possibly TRBD1 for D (6 bases). This CDR3 comprises 17 residues. Trimming removed 3 bases at V and 10 bases at J, with 22 bases between. In germline, CDR1 is MGHRA, CDR2 YSYEKL.

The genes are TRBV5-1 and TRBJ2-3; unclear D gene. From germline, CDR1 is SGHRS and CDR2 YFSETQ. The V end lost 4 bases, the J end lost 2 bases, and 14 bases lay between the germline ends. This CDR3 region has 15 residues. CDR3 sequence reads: CASSASGGSTDTQYF. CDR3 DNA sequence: TGCGCCAGCAGCGCTAGTGGCGGCTCCACAGATACGCAGTATTTT.

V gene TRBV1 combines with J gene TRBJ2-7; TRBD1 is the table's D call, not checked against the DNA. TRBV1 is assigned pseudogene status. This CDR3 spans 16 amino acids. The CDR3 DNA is TGCACCAGCAGCCAAGGATACAGGGAGAGCTCCTACGAGCAGTACTTC. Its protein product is CTSSQGYRESSYEQYF.

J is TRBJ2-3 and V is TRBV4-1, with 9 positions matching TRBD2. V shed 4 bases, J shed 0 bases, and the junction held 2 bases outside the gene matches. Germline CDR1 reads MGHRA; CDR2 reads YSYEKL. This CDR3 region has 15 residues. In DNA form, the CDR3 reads TGCGCCAGCAGCCGAACTAGCGGGAGCACAGATACGCAGTATTTT. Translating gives CASSRTSGSTDTQYF.

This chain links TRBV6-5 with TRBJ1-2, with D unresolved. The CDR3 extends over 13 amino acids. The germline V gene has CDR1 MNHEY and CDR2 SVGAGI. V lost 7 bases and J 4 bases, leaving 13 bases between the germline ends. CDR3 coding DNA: TGTGCCAGCACCCCAGGACTGACCTATGGCTACACCTTC. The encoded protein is CASTPGLTYGYTF.

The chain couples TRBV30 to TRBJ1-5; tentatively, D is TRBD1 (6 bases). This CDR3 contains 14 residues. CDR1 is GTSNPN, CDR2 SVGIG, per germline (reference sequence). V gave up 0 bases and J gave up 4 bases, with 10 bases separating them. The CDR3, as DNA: TGTGCCTGGAGTGTAGGGGGTCTAAATCAGCCCCAGCATTTT. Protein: CAWSVGGLNQPQHF.